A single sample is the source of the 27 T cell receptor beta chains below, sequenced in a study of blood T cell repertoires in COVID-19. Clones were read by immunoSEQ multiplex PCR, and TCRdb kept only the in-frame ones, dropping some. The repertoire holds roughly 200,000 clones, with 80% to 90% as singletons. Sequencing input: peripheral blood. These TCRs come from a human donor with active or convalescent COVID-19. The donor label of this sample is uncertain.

The CDR3 coding sequence is TGTGCCAGCAGCTTCCCTACAGGGTTGAGAACCGGGGAGCTGTTTTTT. Encoded protein: CASSFPTGLRTGELFF. The chain uses TRBV7-9 and TRBJ2-2; D is possibly TRBD1 (6 bases). Germline V gives CDR1 SEHNR, CDR2 FQNEAQ (reference sequence). The CDR3 runs 16 residues. V was cut by 3 bases and J by 5 bases, with 16 bases left in between.

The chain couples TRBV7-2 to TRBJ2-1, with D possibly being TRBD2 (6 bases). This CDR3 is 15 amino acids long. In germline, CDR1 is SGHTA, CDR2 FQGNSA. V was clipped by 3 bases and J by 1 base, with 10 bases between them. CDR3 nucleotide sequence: TGTGCCAGCAGCTTTGCGGGGCGGTCCTACAATGAGCAGTTCTTC. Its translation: CASSFAGRSYNEQFF.

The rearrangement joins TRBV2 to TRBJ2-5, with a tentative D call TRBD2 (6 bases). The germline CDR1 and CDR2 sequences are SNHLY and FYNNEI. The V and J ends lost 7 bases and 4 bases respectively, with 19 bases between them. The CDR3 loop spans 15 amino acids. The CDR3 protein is CASNGKAGPRETQYF. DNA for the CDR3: TGTGCCAGCAACGGCAAGGCGGGACCCCGAGAGACCCAGTACTTC.

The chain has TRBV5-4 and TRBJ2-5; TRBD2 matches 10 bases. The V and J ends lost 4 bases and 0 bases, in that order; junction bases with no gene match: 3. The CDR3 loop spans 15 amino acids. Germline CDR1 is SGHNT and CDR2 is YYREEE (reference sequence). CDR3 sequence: CASSLAGVYQETQYF. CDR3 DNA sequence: TGTGCCAGCAGCCTAGCGGGAGTTTACCAAGAGACCCAGTACTTC.

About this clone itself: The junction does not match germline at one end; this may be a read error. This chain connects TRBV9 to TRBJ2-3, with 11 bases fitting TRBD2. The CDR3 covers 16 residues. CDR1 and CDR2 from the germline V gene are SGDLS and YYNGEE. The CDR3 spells CASSEGLAGTLDRQYF. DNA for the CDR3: TGTGCCAGCAGCGAAGGACTAGCGGGCACCCTAGATAGGCAGTATTTT.

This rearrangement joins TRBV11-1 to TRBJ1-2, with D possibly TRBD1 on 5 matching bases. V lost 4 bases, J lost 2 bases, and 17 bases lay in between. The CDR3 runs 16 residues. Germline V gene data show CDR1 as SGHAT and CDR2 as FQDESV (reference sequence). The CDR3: CASSYWKAGRNYGYTF. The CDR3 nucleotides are TGTGCCAGCAGCTACTGGAAGGCAGGGAGGAACTATGGCTACACCTTC.

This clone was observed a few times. The CDR3 loop reads CASSQDGRGRGGYTF. CDR3 nucleotide sequence: TGTGCCAGCAGCCAAGATGGCAGGGGCCGGGGTGGCTACACCTTC. The chain uses TRBV3-1 (or the pseudogene TRBV3-2) and TRBJ1-2, with D perhaps TRBD1 (6 bases). The CDR3 loop spans 15 amino acids. Germline values: CDR1 LGHDT, CDR2 YNNKEL (reference sequence). V lost 0 bases and J 7 bases, leaving 15 bases between the germline ends.

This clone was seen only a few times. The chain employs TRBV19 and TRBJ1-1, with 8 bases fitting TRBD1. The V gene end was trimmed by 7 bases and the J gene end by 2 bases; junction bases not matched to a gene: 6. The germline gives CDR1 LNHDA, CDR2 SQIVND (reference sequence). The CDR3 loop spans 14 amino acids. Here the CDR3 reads CASNSQGGNTEAFF. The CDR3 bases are TGTGCCAGTAACTCACAGGGGGGAAACACTGAAGCTTTCTTT.

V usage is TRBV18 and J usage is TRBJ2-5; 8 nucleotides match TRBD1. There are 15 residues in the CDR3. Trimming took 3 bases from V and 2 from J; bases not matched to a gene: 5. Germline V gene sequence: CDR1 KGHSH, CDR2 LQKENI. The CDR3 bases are TGTGCCAGCTCACCTAGGACAGGGCGGCAAGAGACCCAGTACTTC. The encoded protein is CASSPRTGRQETQYF. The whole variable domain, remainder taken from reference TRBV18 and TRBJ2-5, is NAGVMQNPRHLVRRRGQEARLRCSPMKGHSHVYWYRQLPEEGLKFMVYLQKENIIDESGMPKERFSAEFPKEGPSILRIQQVVRGDSAAYFCASSPRTGRQETQYFGPGTRLLVL.

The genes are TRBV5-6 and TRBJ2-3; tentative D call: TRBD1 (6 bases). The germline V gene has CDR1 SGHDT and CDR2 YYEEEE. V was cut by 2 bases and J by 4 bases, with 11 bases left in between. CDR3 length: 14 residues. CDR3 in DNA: TGTGCCAGCAGCTTAACAGGGAGACCAGATACGCAGTATTTT. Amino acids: CASSLTGRPDTQYF.

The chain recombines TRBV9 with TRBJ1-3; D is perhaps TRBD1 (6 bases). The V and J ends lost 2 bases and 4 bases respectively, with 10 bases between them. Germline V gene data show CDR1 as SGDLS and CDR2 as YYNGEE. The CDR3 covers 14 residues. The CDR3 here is CASSVNREGNTIYF. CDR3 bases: TGTGCCAGCAGCGTCAACAGGGAAGGAAACACCATATATTTT.

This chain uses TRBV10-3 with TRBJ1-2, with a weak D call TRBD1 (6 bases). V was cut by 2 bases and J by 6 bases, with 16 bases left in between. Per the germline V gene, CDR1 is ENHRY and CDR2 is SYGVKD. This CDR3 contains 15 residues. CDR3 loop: CAISEEAGAYNGYTF. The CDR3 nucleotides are TGTGCCATCAGTGAGGAGGCAGGGGCATACAATGGCTACACCTTC.

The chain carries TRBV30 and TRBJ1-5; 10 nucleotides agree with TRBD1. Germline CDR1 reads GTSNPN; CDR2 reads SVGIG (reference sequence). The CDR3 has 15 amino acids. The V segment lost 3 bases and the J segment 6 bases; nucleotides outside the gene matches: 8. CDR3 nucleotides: TGTGCCTGGAGCGAGATGACAGGGGGCATTCAGCCCCAGCATTTT. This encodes CAWSEMTGGIQPQHF.

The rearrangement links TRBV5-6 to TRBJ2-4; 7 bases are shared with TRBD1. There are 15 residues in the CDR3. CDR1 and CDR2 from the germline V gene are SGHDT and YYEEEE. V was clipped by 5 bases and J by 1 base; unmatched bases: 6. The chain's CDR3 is CASRTYRGAKNIQYF. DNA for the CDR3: TGTGCCAGCAGAACCTACAGGGGCGCCAAAAACATTCAGTACTTC. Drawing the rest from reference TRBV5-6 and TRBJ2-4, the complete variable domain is DAGVTQSPTHLIKTRGQQVTLRCSPKSGHDTVSWYQQALGQGPQFIFQYYEEEERQRGNFPDRFSGHQFPNYSSELNVNALLLGDSALYLCASRTYRGAKNIQYFGAGTRLSVL.

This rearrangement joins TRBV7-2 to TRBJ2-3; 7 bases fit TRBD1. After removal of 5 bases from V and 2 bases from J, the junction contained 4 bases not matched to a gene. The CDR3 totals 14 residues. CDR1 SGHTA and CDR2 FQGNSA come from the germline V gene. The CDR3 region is CASSRTGATDTQYF. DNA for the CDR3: TGTGCCAGCAGCCGCACAGGGGCCACAGATACGCAGTATTTT.

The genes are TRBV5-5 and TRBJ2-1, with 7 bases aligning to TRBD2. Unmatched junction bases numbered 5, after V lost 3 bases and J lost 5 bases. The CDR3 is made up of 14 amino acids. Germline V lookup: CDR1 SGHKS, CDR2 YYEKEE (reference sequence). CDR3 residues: CASSSFGGNNEQFF. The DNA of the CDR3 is TGTGCCAGCAGCTCGTTCGGGGGGAACAATGAGCAGTTCTTC.

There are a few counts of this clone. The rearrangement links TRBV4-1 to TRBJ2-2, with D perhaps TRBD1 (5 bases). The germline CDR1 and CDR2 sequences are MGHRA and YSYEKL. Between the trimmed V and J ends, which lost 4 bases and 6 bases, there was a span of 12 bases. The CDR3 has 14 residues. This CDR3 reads CASSRQGVPGELFF. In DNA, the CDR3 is TGCGCCAGCAGCCGCCAAGGGGTACCCGGGGAGCTGTTTTTT.

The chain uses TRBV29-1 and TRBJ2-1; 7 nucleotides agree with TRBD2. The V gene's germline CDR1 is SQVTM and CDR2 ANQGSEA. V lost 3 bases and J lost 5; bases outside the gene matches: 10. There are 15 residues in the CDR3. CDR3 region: CSVDRSGKTNNEQFF. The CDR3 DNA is TGCAGCGTTGATCGCAGCGGGAAAACTAACAATGAGCAGTTCTTC.

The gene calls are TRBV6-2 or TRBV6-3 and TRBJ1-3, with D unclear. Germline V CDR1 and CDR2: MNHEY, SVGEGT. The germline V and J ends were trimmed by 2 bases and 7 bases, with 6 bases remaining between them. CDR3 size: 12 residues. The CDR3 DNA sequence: TGTGCCAGCAGTTACCCTCGGAACACCATATATTTT. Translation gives CASSYPRNTIYF.

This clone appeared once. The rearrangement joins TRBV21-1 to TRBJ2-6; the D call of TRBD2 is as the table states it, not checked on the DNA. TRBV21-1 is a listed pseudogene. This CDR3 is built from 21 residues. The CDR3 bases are TGTGCTAAGCAGCAAGTCGGTCTAGCGGGAGGGCCAAGTTCTGGGGCCAACGTCCTGACTTTC. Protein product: CAKQQVGLAGGPSSGANVLTF.

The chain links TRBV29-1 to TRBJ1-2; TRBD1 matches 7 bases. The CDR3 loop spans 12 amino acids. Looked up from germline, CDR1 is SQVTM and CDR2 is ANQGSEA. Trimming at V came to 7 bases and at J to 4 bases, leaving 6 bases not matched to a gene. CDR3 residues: CSATGVGYGYTF. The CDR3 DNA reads TGCAGCGCTACAGGGGTGGGCTATGGCTACACCTTC.

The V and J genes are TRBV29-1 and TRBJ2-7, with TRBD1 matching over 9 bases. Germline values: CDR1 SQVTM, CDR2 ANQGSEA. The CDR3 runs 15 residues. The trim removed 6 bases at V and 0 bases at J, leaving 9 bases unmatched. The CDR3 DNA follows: TGCAGCGTCCCCCTGGCGGACAGGGGCTCCTACGAGCAGTACTTC. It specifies CSVPLADRGSYEQYF.

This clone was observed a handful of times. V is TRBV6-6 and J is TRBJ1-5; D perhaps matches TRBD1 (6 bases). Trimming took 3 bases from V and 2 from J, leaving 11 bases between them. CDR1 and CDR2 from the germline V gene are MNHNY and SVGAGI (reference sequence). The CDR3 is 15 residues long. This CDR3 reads CASSYYRVGNQPQHF. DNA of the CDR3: TGTGCCAGCAGTTATTACAGGGTAGGCAATCAGCCCCAGCATTTT.

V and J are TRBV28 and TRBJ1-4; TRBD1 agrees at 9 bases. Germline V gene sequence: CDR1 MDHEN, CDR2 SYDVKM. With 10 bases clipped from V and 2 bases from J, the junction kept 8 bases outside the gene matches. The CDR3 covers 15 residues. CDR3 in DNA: TGTGCCACCACCGCCGGGACAGGGACTAATGAAAAACTGTTTTTT. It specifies CATTAGTGTNEKLFF.

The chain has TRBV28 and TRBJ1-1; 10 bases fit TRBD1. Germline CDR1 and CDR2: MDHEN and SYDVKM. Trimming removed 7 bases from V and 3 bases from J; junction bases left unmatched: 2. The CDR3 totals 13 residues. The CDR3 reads CASKTGGDTEAFF. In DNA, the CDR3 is TGTGCCAGCAAGACAGGGGGCGACACTGAAGCTTTCTTT.

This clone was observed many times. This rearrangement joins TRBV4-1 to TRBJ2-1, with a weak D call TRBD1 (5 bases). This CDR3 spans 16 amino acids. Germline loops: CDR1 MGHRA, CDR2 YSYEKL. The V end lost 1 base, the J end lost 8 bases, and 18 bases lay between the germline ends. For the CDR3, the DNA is TGCGCCAGCAGCCAAGCCCCAGGGATACTTAGGGATGAGCAGTTCTTC. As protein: CASSQAPGILRDEQFF.

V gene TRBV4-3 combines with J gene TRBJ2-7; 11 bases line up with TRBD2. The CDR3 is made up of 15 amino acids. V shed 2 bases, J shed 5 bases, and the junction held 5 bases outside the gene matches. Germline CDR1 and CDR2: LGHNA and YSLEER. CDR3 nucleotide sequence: TGCGCCAGCAGCCAACTAGCGGGGGGCGGGGACGAGCAGTACTTC. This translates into CASSQLAGGGDEQYF.